Below are 28 T cell receptor beta chains sequenced from a single sample in a study of CD8 T cells in ankylosing spondylitis. TCRdb used MiXCR to reprocess the 5' RACE reads, holding one entry per CDR3 protein. This sample has a few hundred thousand distinct CDR3 sequences, with less than 25% found just once. The sample comprised blood, either unsorted or a sorted T cell fraction (not recorded which). The origin of the receptors is a female donor with ankylosing spondylitis or in good health (not recorded which).

This chain connects TRBV20-1 to TRBJ2-1; TRBD1 or TRBD2 may be the D gene (5 bases each). The V and J ends lost 2 bases and 7 bases respectively, with 24 bases between them. The CDR3 extends over 17 amino acids. Germline loops: CDR1 DFQATT, CDR2 SNEGSKA (reference sequence). CDR3 residues: CSARPTGRTPKGNEQFF. The CDR3, as DNA: TGCAGTGCTAGACCAACTGGAAGGACTCCTAAGGGGAATGAGCAGTTCTTC.

The chain uses TRBV6-1 and TRBJ2-7; TRBD1 aligns across 11 bases. CDR1 and CDR2 (germline): MNHNS, SASEGT. This CDR3 has 15 amino acids. Trimming cost V 6 bases and J 2 bases; bases outside gene matches: 6. The DNA of the CDR3 is TGTGCCAGCAGCGACGGGACAGGGGGAACCTACGAGCAGTACTTC. Encoded protein: CASSDGTGGTYEQYF.

This chain joins TRBV7-2 and TRBJ2-7, with 8 positions matching TRBD1. V dropped 4 bases and J dropped 5; count of bases not matched to a gene: 4. CDR1 SGHTA and CDR2 FQGNSA come from the germline V gene. The CDR3 consists of 13 residues. CDR3 sequence reads: CASSSRQGNEQYF. CDR3 sequence (DNA): TGTGCCAGCAGCTCCCGACAGGGGAACGAGCAGTACTTC.

This clonotype was detected a few times. The rearrangement links TRBV4-3 to TRBJ2-5, with no clear D. This CDR3 has 14 amino acids. From germline, CDR1 is LGHNA and CDR2 YSLEER. Trimming shortened V by 0 bases and J by 2 bases, and 7 bases separated the two germline ends. CDR3 sequence: CASSQEVRQETQYF. The CDR3 DNA follows: TGCGCCAGCAGCCAAGAGGTCCGTCAAGAGACCCAGTACTTC.

This clonotype was recorded many times. The chain links TRBV20-1 to TRBJ2-1; 7 bases match TRBD2. Trimming at V came to 3 bases and at J to 6 bases, leaving 8 bases not matched to a gene. The CDR3 contains 14 residues. Germline CDR1 is DFQATT and CDR2 is SNEGSKA (reference sequence). CDR3 loop: CSARSAAGINEQFF. Here the CDR3 DNA reads TGCAGTGCTAGGTCCGCAGCGGGAATCAATGAGCAGTTCTTC.

In its sample, this clonotype was seen many times. The CDR3 loop reads CSVDASNTGELFF. CDR3 nucleotide sequence: TGCAGCGTTGATGCCTCGAACACCGGGGAGCTGTTTTTT. The chain uses TRBV29-1 and TRBJ2-2; D unresolved. The CDR3 totals 13 residues. V gave up 3 bases and J gave up 0 bases, with 5 bases separating them. CDR1 is SQVTM, CDR2 ANQGSEA, per germline.

The chain has TRBV5-5 and TRBJ1-1; D is unclear. The CDR3 is 15 residues long. Germline V gives CDR1 SGHKS, CDR2 YYEKEE (reference sequence). V shed 1 base and J shed 4 bases, with 14 bases lying between them. CDR3 region: CASSLWRGEGTEAFF. CDR3 sequence (DNA): TGTGCCAGCAGCTTGTGGCGCGGGGAGGGCACTGAAGCTTTCTTT.

This clonotype was seen repeatedly, ten times or more. This sequence joins TRBV12-3 or TRBV12-4 and TRBJ1-1, with 10 bases matching TRBD1. J gave up 3 bases and V 6 bases, and 7 bases lay outside the gene matches. This CDR3 contains 15 residues. The CDR3 nucleotides read TGTGCCAGCAGGCCCGGGACAGGGGAGGACACTGAAGCTTTCTTT. Translated: CASRPGTGEDTEAFF.

This clonotype has a handful of counts. The V call is TRBV7-2, the J call TRBJ2-3; possible D gene TRBD1, 5 bases. Germline V CDR1 and CDR2: SGHTA, FQGNSA. Deletions cut 1 base from V and 2 bases from J, with 10 bases between. This CDR3 region has 15 residues. The DNA for the CDR3 is TGTGCCAGCAGCTTAGGCAGGGTGGTCACAGATACGCAGTATTTT. Its translation: CASSLGRVVTDTQYF.

The genes are TRBV6-5 and TRBJ2-5; D is perhaps TRBD1 (5 bases). The V gene lost 3 bases and the J gene lost 4 bases, with 12 bases spanning the gap. Germline V gives CDR1 MNHEY, CDR2 SVGAGI. The CDR3 length is 14 residues. This CDR3 is CASSYRGVGETQYF. CDR3 in DNA: TGTGCCAGCAGTTATAGGGGTGTCGGAGAGACCCAGTACTTC.

This clonotype was picked up a small number of times. The chain combines TRBV3-1 with TRBJ1-2, with D unclear. The CDR3 is 15 residues long. Trimming cost V 4 bases and J 8 bases, with 20 bases left between them. The germline V gene has CDR1 LGHDT and CDR2 YNNKEL (reference sequence). In DNA, the CDR3 is TGTGCCAGCAGCCCTCACGGCGGTGCGACTGGGGGCTACACCTTC. It translates to CASSPHGGATGGYTF. The whole variable domain, filled in from reference TRBV3-1 and TRBJ1-2, reads DTAVSQTPKYLVTQMGNDKSIKCEQNLGHDTMYWYKQDSKKFLKIMFSYNNKELIINETVPNRFSPKSPDKAHLNLHINSLELGDSAVYFCASSPHGGATGGYTFGSGTRLTVV.

CDR3 coding DNA: TGTGCCAGCGGCCCCCCAGGGTATAGCACAGATACGCAGTATTTT. Protein product: CASGPPGYSTDTQYF. The chain uses TRBV28 and TRBJ2-3, with D possibly matching TRBD1 (5 bases). Trimming pared 8 bases from V and 0 bases from J, leaving 15 bases between. Germline CDR1 and CDR2: MDHEN and SYDVKM. CDR3 length equals 15 residues.

This clonotype was detected many times. The chain links TRBV29-1 to TRBJ1-5, with 12 nucleotides matching TRBD1. The CDR3 is 13 amino acids. After removal of 3 bases from V and 6 bases from J, the junction contained 0 bases not matched to a gene. Germline CDR1 is SQVTM and CDR2 is ANQGSEA. Here the CDR3 DNA reads TGCAGCGTTGAGGGACAGGGGGCTCAGCCCCAGCATTTT. The encoded protein is CSVEGQGAQPQHF.

This rearrangement joins TRBV2 to TRBJ2-5; D possibly uses TRBD1 or TRBD2 (6 bases each). Trimming pared 7 bases from V and 7 bases from J, leaving 19 bases between. Germline CDR1 reads SNHLY; CDR2 reads FYNNEI. The length of the CDR3 is 14 residues. CDR3 sequence: CASIPYGRGGTQYF. The DNA for the CDR3 is TGTGCCAGCATCCCCTACGGGAGAGGGGGGACCCAGTACTTC. Combining the CDR3 with reference TRBV2 and TRBJ2-5 gives the whole variable domain EPEVTQTPSHQVTQMGQEVILRCVPISNHLYFYWYRQILGQKVEFLVSFYNNEISEKSEIFDDQFSVERPDGSNFTLKIRSTKLEDSAMYFCASIPYGRGGTQYFGPGTRLLVL.

The rearrangement links TRBV7-2 to TRBJ1-1, with D possibly TRBD1 on 6 matching bases. The CDR3 has 16 residues. The germline V gene encodes CDR1 SGHTA and CDR2 FQGNSA. Trimming stripped 5 bases from V and 9 bases from J, with 25 bases between. The CDR3 DNA follows: TGTGCCAGCAGCCTTCAGCCGGGGGCAAGATCTCATCAAGCTTTCTTT. This translates into CASSLQPGARSHQAFF.

The chain joins TRBV12-3 or TRBV12-4 to TRBJ1-6; D may be TRBD1 (6 bases). This CDR3 has 14 amino acids. The V gene lost 7 bases and the J gene lost 10 bases, with 17 bases spanning the gap. The CDR3 DNA reads TGTGCCAGCACCCCGAGGGGGGGCGGATCACCCCTCCACTTT. It specifies CASTPRGGGSPLHF.

The chain has TRBV20-1 and TRBJ2-7; 9 bases map to TRBD1. The CDR3 is 14 residues long. The V segment lost 6 bases and the J segment 2 bases; nucleotides outside the gene matches: 8. Germline assignment: CDR1 DFQATT and CDR2 SNEGSKA (reference sequence). DNA of the CDR3: TGCAGTGCCCAAGGGACAGGGTTAGCCTACGAGCAGTACTTC. Translation: CSAQGTGLAYEQYF.

The chain uses TRBV19 and TRBJ1-2, with 7 bases matching TRBD1. In germline, CDR1 is LNHDA, CDR2 SQIVND (reference sequence). Trimming took 5 bases from V and 6 from J; bases not matched to a gene: 6. There are 13 residues in the CDR3. The CDR3 reads CASSPETGNGYTF. DNA for the CDR3: TGTGCCAGTAGTCCAGAGACAGGGAATGGCTACACCTTC.

Many counts were recorded for this clonotype. V gene TRBV12-3 or TRBV12-4 combines with J gene TRBJ2-1; D possibly uses TRBD1 or TRBD2 (6 bases each). Trimming removed 2 bases at V and 10 bases at J, with 12 bases between. The CDR3 runs 13 residues. DNA for the CDR3: TGTGCCAGCAGTTTACTCGGGGGCGGGGAGCAGTTCTTC. Encoded protein: CASSLLGGGEQFF.

The chain links TRBV7-9 to TRBJ2-1; 8 bases fit TRBD2. The V gene end was trimmed by 4 bases and the J gene end by 3 bases; junction bases not matched to a gene: 8. CDR1 and CDR2 from the germline V gene are SEHNR and FQNEAQ (reference sequence). The CDR3 spans 16 residues. The CDR3 DNA sequence: TGTGCCAGCAGCTCCCAGCGGGAGAGAAACTACAATGAGCAGTTCTTC. Translation: CASSSQRERNYNEQFF.

This clonotype was observed a handful of times. V and J are TRBV7-3 and TRBJ1-1; D perhaps matches TRBD1 (6 bases). The CDR3 has 13 residues. Trimming pared 6 bases from V and 7 bases from J, leaving 15 bases between. Germline values: CDR1 SGHTA, CDR2 FQGTGA. Written as DNA, the CDR3 is TGTGCCAGCAGTGGGCTCCGAGGGGGTGAAGCTTTCTTT. This sequence encodes CASSGLRGGEAFF.

This clonotype was recorded many times. V is TRBV29-1 and J is TRBJ1-4; no clear D. The V end was cut by 6 bases, the J end by 3 bases, with 5 bases between. The CDR3 totals 11 residues. The germline V gene has CDR1 SQVTM and CDR2 ANQGSEA. In nucleotides, the CDR3 is TGCAGCGTAAGACCTAATGAAAAACTGTTTTTT. It specifies CSVRPNEKLFF.

The chain combines TRBV2 with TRBJ2-3, with D hard to call. There are 16 residues in the CDR3. With 1 base removed from V and 5 bases from J, the gap between germline ends came to 16 bases. Germline CDR1 is SNHLY and CDR2 is FYNNEI. The CDR3 reads CASSEDARWGLDTQYF. The CDR3 nucleotides are TGTGCCAGCAGTGAAGACGCAAGGTGGGGTCTAGATACGCAGTATTTT.

In this sample, this clonotype turned up many times. The V gene is TRBV11-2, the J gene TRBJ1-2; D gene unclear. This CDR3 has 13 amino acids. Trimming cost V 4 bases and J 4 bases, with 10 bases left between them. CDR1 is SGHAT, CDR2 FQNNGV, per germline. For the CDR3, the DNA is TGTGCCAGCAGCTCGCCGAGGGTCTATGGCTACACCTTC. Translating it yields CASSSPRVYGYTF.

This clonotype was seen many times. V usage is TRBV20-1 and J usage is TRBJ2-7, with TRBD1 as a possible D gene (6 bases). Between the trimmed V and J ends, which lost 3 bases and 3 bases, there was a span of 6 bases. Germline CDR1 DFQATT, CDR2 SNEGSKA (reference sequence). The CDR3 extends over 11 amino acids. The CDR3 coding sequence is TGCAGTGCTAGCAGGGGCTACGAGCAGTACTTC. It yields the protein CSASRGYEQYF.

This clonotype was recorded many times. J is TRBJ2-5 and V is TRBV12-3 or TRBV12-4; 10 bases agree with TRBD1. The CDR3 loop spans 15 amino acids. Trimming took 5 bases from V and 1 from J; bases not matched to a gene: 4. CDR3 sequence reads: CASSPGTGVQETQYF. Written as DNA, the CDR3 is TGTGCCAGCAGTCCCGGGACAGGGGTCCAAGAGACCCAGTACTTC.

The chain employs TRBV5-1 and TRBJ2-3; 7 bases agree with TRBD2. V was clipped by 5 bases and J by 2 bases; unmatched bases: 8. The CDR3 runs to 15 residues. Per the germline V gene, CDR1 is SGHRS and CDR2 is YFSETQ. The CDR3 protein is CASRHSSGPTDTQYF. The CDR3 region has the DNA TGCGCCAGCAGGCACAGTAGCGGGCCCACAGATACGCAGTATTTT. Filled out from reference TRBV5-1 and TRBJ2-3, the complete variable domain reads KAGVTQTPRYLIKTRGQQVTLSCSPISGHRSVSWYQQTPGQGLQFLFEYFSETQRNKGNFPGRFSGRQFSNSRSEMNVSTLELGDSALYLCASRHSSGPTDTQYFGPGTRLTVL.

This clonotype was detected a few times. The chain has TRBV7-6 and TRBJ2-1; 7 positions match TRBD2. With 2 bases clipped from V and 9 bases from J, the junction kept 13 bases outside the gene matches. The length of the CDR3 is 16 residues. Germline values: CDR1 SGHVS, CDR2 FNYEAQ. The CDR3 nucleotides are TGTGCCAGCAGCTTAAGGTTCGGGGGAGGGCCGACTGAGCAGTTCTTC. Amino acid sequence: CASSLRFGGGPTEQFF.